The T cell receptor (beta chain) described here comes from a study of T cell responses to AZD1222 COVID-19 vaccine (dated by TCRdb to the early 2020s). Regarding the complete study: AZD1222 recipients given second doses at about 4 weeks or at about 12 weeks were pooled, since spike-specific TCR depth and breadth were not found to differ between the two schedules. Enrollment into the trials was organized by age into subgroups of 18-55, 56-69 and 70-plus years, and those subgroups contained about 160, 30 and 59 TCR-sequenced participants, respectively. TCR sequencing was performed for approximately 240 trial participants, of whom roughly 200 were given two doses of AZD1222 and some 25 were given two doses of MenACWY control vaccine. Results and caveats for the whole study, not just this receptor: Reportedly, close to half of the unique spike-specific TCRs recognized epitopes lying outside the regions that are mutated in the B.1.351 and B.1.1.7 variants. In the small 56-69-year group, the increase in depth fell short of significance, most likely because of low power. The vaccine-associated CD4 TCRs covered the entire spike protein, and the dominant responses fell in regions 160-218 and 743-854. Spike-specific TCR breadth and depth rose significantly after two AZD1222 doses compared with day 0 and with MenACWY recipients. Because no day 14 peak-response samples were available, the repertoires could be characterized only after the peak T cell response. Only five to seven AZD1222 recipients were SARS-CoV-2 seropositive at baseline, limiting conclusions about previously exposed vaccinees. Most participants were white British and females outnumbered males, and the authors suggested that clonal diversity may have been underestimated.

The CDR3 regions of human TCRbeta chains were subjected to immunosequencing. Per the source publication's procedure: Repertoire TCRs were checked for matches against a reference library of SARS-CoV-2-specific TCRs that had been generated using the MIRA antigen-specificity platform. Breadth was defined as the fraction of unique TCRs that were SARS-CoV-2-associated. Depth was defined as the fraction of total T cells that were SARS-CoV-2-associated. Each spike-specific TCR was assigned to its reactive spike region and to a CD4 or CD8 class using the MIRA data. Log10-transformed breadth and depth values were compared by one-way ANOVA with Sidak's multiple comparisons tests. TCRdb retrieved this table from immuneACCESS and kept in-frame rearrangements only. Not all clones are present; in checked studies, unresolved V genes account for under half, and no reason is known for the remainder. V and J calls and clone size are as listed in that table; D and trimming were resolved from the DNA. The table for this sample lists around 100,000 clones; 92% of them were counted only once. The ten largest clones take up about 1.2% of the sample.

The time point tag for this specimen amounts to: baseline before first vaccination. Vaccinee samples came from UK trials COV001 and COV002, including a single-blind randomized controlled phase 2/3 trial of AZD1222 (ChAdOx1 nCoV-19) in healthy adults. For TCRbeta chain sequencing, PBMC samples from trial participants were taken at day 0 and at day 28 after the second dose. After removal of 6 bases from V and 4 bases from J, the junction retains 4 bases not matched to a gene. CDR3 length: 14 amino acids, cysteine to phenylalanine. Only the CDR3 part of the read is kept: 42 bases, read in frame from the first base. CDR1 MDHEN and CDR2 SYDVKM are derived from the germline V gene. Remarks on this clone: The specificity of this receptor is unknown. No much larger clone is present one base from it, and per-base qualities are unavailable.

The specimen comprised peripheral blood, sampled on day 0 of AZD1222 vaccination. The clonotype originates from an adult in good health. The receptor chain draws on TRBV28 and TRBJ2-2, with 8 junctional bases fitting TRBD1. CDR3 reads: CASRDGQGTGELFF. The base sequence is TGTGCCAGCAGAGACGGACAGGGCACCGGGGAGCTGTTTTTT.